The present T cell receptor (beta chain) was sequenced within a study of cytomegalovirus exposure and HLA in healthy donors listed by TCRdb under 2017. Describing the broader study: According to a later analysis, one platform produced both the approximately 110 validation repertoires and the 620 or so repertoires of the first cohort. The study combined high-throughput TCR immunosequencing, statistical association of individual TCRs with disease status, and machine learning to predict cytomegalovirus infection status. A separate validation cohort of 100 to 150 different subjects was used in addition to the roughly 720-subject first cohort. The aim of the study was to test whether cataloging public T cell receptors could identify signatures of past pathogen exposure. The investigation overall reported the following: Most TCR sequences were seen in very few donors, while some public TCRs were found in many individuals. Subsequent analysis determined that TCRs grouped into clusters in the first cohort also showed a tendency toward co-occurrence across the 130 or so validation repertoires, and 85% to 95% of cluster scores exceeded 0. In vitro tests confirmed that a few of the cytomegalovirus-associated TCR beta chains recognize cytomegalovirus antigens. The validation cohort had no HLA typing available for a later analysis, so co-occurrence within that cohort was assessed over all 130 or so repertoires. The classifier was reported to diagnose cytomegalovirus status with high specificity and sensitivity in both the original cohort and the validation cohort. The authors suggested that the approach could potentially be extended to other disease states and immunological phenotypes. The study gave a list of 150 to 200 TCR beta chains associated with cytomegalovirus.

Points on this clone: The antigen it recognizes is unknown. Qualities for individual bases were not recorded, and no much larger clone is one base off.

The donors were included in the validation cohort of some 120 subjects, a group kept apart from the roughly 700-subject first cohort. Library prep was done by the immunoSEQ multiplex PCR assay. As for the authors' bioinformatics: A statistical classification framework was built for diagnosing cytomegalovirus status from the catalog of TCR beta chain sequences. As stored in TCRdb, this immuneACCESS dataset retains in-frame rearrangements with V and J assigned. A fraction of the clones does not appear; measured against another copy, unresolved V genes explain less than half of the discrepancy, and the remainder lacks a known reason. That table supplies the V and J calls and clone size; D and trimming were determined from the DNA. The sample records 230,000 or so clones, 85% to 90% of which are singletons. Roughly 3% of the sample is held by the ten biggest clonotypes. The junction carries 15 bases between V and J, which are trimmed by 8 bases and 8 bases respectively. From the cysteine up to the phenylalanine, the CDR3 has a length of 12 residues. Of the read, only the CDR3 DNA is kept; its 36 bases are in frame from base 1. Taken from the germline V gene (reference sequence), the CDR1 and CDR2 loops are MNHNY and SVGAGI.

The sequence is built from TRBV6-6 and TRBJ1-2, with the D segment identity uncertain. This TCR was sampled from a young woman in good health and CMV-seronegative. Input material: PBMCs. Here the CDR3 is given as CASYEGGVGYTF. The DNA reads as follows: TGTGCCAGCTATGAGGGAGGTGTAGGCTACACCTTC.